This TCR beta chain was recovered during a study of T-cell reconstitution after alpha-beta-depleted transplantation in children. In regard to this clonotype: Its antigen is undetermined.

It was with unique molecular identifiers that the TCRbeta library was prepared. TCRdb re-called the PCR reads with MiXCR, one entry per CDR3 protein. The sample carries hundreds of thousands of distinct CDR3 sequences, roughly 15% recorded once. General study findings and limits: T-cell counts and diversity were attributed mostly to newly produced T cells one year after transplant. In some patients, recipient T cells and intrathymic progenitors surviving conditioning explained high day-60 diversity. Roughly two months post-transplant, alpha-beta T cells reportedly originated from several hundred graft clones that had expanded.

The CDR3 runs to 16 residues. J lost 2 bases, V lost 5 bases, and 11 bases had no gene match. Germline values: CDR1 SGHVS, CDR2 FQNEAQ. The TCR sequence derives from a male patient between 2 and 10 years old who had a stem cell transplant for acute lymphoblastic leukemia, so the T cells may come from the graft donor. The V call is TRBV7-8, the J call TRBJ2-7; 8 bases are shared with TRBD1. The sequenced sample was PBMCs, mostly from graft donor cells, obtained 360 days after TCRalphabeta/CD19-depleted stem cell transplant. The chain's CDR3 is CASSPGQGATPYEQYF. The CDR3 DNA follows: TGTGCCAGCAGCCCCGGCCAGGGGGCAACGCCCTACGAGCAGTACTTC. Full variable domain (missing parts from reference TRBV7-8 and TRBJ2-7): GAGVSQSPRYKVAKRGQDVALRCDPISGHVSLFWYQQALGQGPEFLTYFQNEAQLDKSGLPSDRFFAERPEGSVSTLKIQRTQQEDSAVYLCASSPGQGATPYEQYFGPGTRLTVT.